These T cell receptor beta chains were read from a single sample in a study of T-cell memory formation after mild COVID-19. TCRdb re-called the 5' RACE reads through MiXCR, storing one row per CDR3 protein. This table has about 160,000 distinct CDR3 sequences, roughly 31% appearing once. Input material: PBMCs or a T cell subset sorted from them (not recorded which). Receptors originate from an adult woman who had mild COVID-19 (a few samples of this study predate the infection). Cell type and time point are not known. The CDR3 runs from the conserved cysteine through the conserved F or W. A D gene is named only where the DNA matches it firmly. Size is stated for part of the rows, as once, few or many counts, or as a class when the clone is expanded.

v_gene	abundance	d_gene	j_gene	CDR3aa	CDR3nt
TRBV7-2	few	TRBD2	TRBJ2-1	CASSLGASGTYNEQFF	TGTGCCAGCAGCTTAGGTGCTAGCGGGACCTACAATGAGCAGTTCTTC
TRBV7-9	-	-	TRBJ2-5	CASSQRLEQTQYF	TGTGCCAGCAGCCAAAGACTGGAGCAGACCCAGTACTTC
TRBV12-3/TRBV12-4	-	TRBD2	TRBJ2-1	CASSLIGGLDEQFF	TGTGCCAGCAGTTTAATCGGGGGGTTGGATGAGCAGTTCTTC
TRBV4-1	-	-	TRBJ1-3	CASSQVRALSGNTIYF	TGCGCCAGCAGCCAAGTAAGGGCCCTCTCTGGAAACACCATATATTTT
TRBV2	few	-	TRBJ2-7	CASSEWSSPGEQYF	TGTGCCAGCAGTGAATGGTCCTCACCGGGAGAGCAGTACTTC
TRBV18	-	-	TRBJ2-7	CASSPAQMDEQYF	TGTGCCAGCTCACCAGCACAGATGGACGAGCAGTACTTC
TRBV4-1	few	TRBD2	TRBJ2-1	CASSQDPRTSGLNEQFF	TGCGCCAGCAGCCAAGATCCCCGGACTAGCGGCTTAAATGAGCAGTTCTTC
TRBV7-3	few	-	TRBJ2-3	CASSTQGPPSTDTQYF	TGTGCCAGCTCAACCCAAGGCCCACCAAGCACAGATACGCAGTATTTT
TRBV7-9	-	-	TRBJ2-7	CASSSSSDRQPYEQYF	TGTGCCAGCAGCTCTTCCTCCGACAGGCAACCCTACGAGCAGTACTTC
TRBV5-5	-	-	TRBJ2-4	CASSRIADQAGNIQYF	TGTGCCAGCAGCCGGATAGCGGACCAGGCCGGGAACATTCAGTACTTC
TRBV5-1	-	-	TRBJ1-1	CASSSGPGRGTEAFF	TGCGCCAGCAGCAGTGGTCCGGGGCGAGGCACTGAAGCTTTCTTT
TRBV5-6	-	-	TRBJ2-1	CASRSGNEQFF	TGTGCCAGCAGGTCGGGAAATGAGCAGTTCTTC
TRBV18	-	-	TRBJ1-1	CASSPGRKNTEAFF	TGTGCCAGCTCACCAGGGAGGAAGAACACTGAAGCTTTCTTT
TRBV5-1	-	TRBD1	TRBJ1-2	CASSLVGGGPYGYTF	TGCGCCAGCAGCTTGGTAGGGGGCGGCCCATATGGCTACACCTTC
TRBV20-1	-	-	TRBJ2-7	CSARVGDYEQYF	TGCAGTGCTAGGGTCGGAGACTACGAGCAGTACTTC
TRBV18	-	-	TRBJ1-1	CASSPIRENTEAFF	TGTGCCAGCTCACCAATCAGAGAAAACACTGAAGCTTTCTTT
TRBV18	-	TRBD2	TRBJ2-1	CASSQVAGNYNEQFF	TGTGCCAGCTCACAGGTAGCGGGGAACTACAATGAGCAGTTCTTC
TRBV7-6	-	-	TRBJ2-5	CASSSTSSAGKETQYF	TGTGCCAGCAGCTCGACTAGTTCAGCCGGGAAAGAGACCCAGTACTTC
TRBV2	-	TRBD2	TRBJ2-5	CASSEGQTSGRHETQYF	TGTGCCAGCAGTGAAGGTCAGACTAGCGGGAGACACGAGACCCAGTACTTC
TRBV25-1	-	-	TRBJ1-1	CASSETGRTNTEAFF	TGTGCCAGCAGTGAAACTGGGCGGACGAACACTGAAGCTTTCTTT
TRBV7-2	-	-	TRBJ2-4	CASSPVTRDRKYYF	TGTGCCAGCAGCCCGGTCACGCGGGACAGAAAGTATTACTTC
TRBV11-2	-	-	TRBJ1-1	CASSLGFRGEAFF	TGTGCCAGCAGCTTAGGTTTCCGGGGCGAAGCTTTCTTT
TRBV15	few	TRBD2	TRBJ2-1	CATSRDRGGAREQFF	TGTGCCACCAGCAGAGATCGCGGGGGGGCCAGGGAGCAGTTCTTC
TRBV7-6	-	-	TRBJ2-7	CASSLERHPLGEQYF	TGTGCCAGCAGCTTAGAGAGGCACCCCCTCGGAGAGCAGTACTTC